This TCR beta chain was captured by sequencing in a study of T cells in Graves' hyperthyroidism and ophthalmopathy. The study included ophthalmopathy patients with Clinical Activity Score at least 3, NOSPECS grade at least 4 and duration under 3 months. Amplified TCR beta CDR3 regions derived from RNA transcripts. Initially, a first-round RT-PCR of the TCR CDR3 employed the HTBI primer set. Each CDR3 protein is one row after TCRdb ran MiXCR on the multiplex PCR reads. The data contain some 360,000 distinct CDR3 sequences, roughly 20% of them seen just once; the ten biggest clones take up 15% to 19%. From germline, CDR1 is MGHRA and CDR2 YSYEKL. The CDR3 extends over 15 amino acids. With 0 bases removed from V and 5 bases from J, the gap between germline ends came to 14 bases.

The V call is TRBV4-1, the J call TRBJ2-7, with a weak D call TRBD2 (5 bases). Sequenced: blood. This receptor was identified in a woman aged 40-49 years with Graves' ophthalmopathy. The CDR3 region has the DNA TGCGCCAGCAGCCAAGATTTTACTAGATTTGACGAGCAGTACTTC. Its translation: CASSQDFTRFDEQYF.